This TCR beta chain was sequenced in a study of blood T cell repertoires in COVID-19. Libraries were prepared by immunoSEQ multiplex PCR; TCRdb keeps only in-frame clonotypes and omits some of them. The sample includes about 92,000 clones, around 85% of them seen just once. Seattle-derived patients entered the study during active infection and were followed longitudinally. The V end was cut by 5 bases, the J end by 4 bases, with 17 bases between. The germline V gene has CDR1 MNHEY and CDR2 SVGEGT. The CDR3 loop spans 15 amino acids. The sample comprised peripheral blood. The rearrangement links TRBV6-2 or TRBV6-3 to TRBJ1-2; D perhaps matches TRBD1 (5 bases). This receptor was identified in a woman aged 60-75 years with COVID-19, enrolled during active disease. This CDR3 reads CASSQFSGPSYGYTF. The DNA of the CDR3 is TGTGCCAGCAGTCAATTCTCAGGGCCCTCCTATGGCTACACCTTC.